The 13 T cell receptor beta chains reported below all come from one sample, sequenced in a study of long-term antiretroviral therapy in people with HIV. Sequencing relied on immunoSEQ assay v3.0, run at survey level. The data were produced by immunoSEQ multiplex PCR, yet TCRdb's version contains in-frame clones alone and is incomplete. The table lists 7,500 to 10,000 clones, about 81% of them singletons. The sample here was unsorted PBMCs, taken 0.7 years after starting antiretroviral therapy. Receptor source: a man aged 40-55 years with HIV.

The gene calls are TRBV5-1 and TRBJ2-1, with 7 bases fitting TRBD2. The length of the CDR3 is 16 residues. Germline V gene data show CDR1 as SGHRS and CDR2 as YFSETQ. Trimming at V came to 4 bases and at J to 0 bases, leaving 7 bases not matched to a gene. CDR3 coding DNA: TGCGCCAGCAGCAAACTAGCTAGCGGCTCCTACAATGAGCAGTTCTTC. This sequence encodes CASSKLASGSYNEQFF.

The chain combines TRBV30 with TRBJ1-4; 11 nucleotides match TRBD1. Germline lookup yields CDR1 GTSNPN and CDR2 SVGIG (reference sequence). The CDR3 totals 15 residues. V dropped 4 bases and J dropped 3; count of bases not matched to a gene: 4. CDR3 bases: TGTGCCTGGAAACCGGGACAGGGGGCTAATGAAAAACTGTTTTTT. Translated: CAWKPGQGANEKLFF. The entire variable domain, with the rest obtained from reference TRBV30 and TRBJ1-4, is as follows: SQTIHQWPATLVQPVGSPLSLECTVEGTSNPNLYWYRQAAGRGLQLLFYSVGIGQISSEVPQNLSASRPQDRQFILSSKKLLLSDSGFYLCAWKPGQGANEKLFFGSGTQLSVL.

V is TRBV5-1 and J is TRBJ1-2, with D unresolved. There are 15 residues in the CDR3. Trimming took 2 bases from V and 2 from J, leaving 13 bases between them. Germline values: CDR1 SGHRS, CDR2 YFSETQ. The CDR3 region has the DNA TGCGCCAGCAGCTTCGGGCAGAAGTCAAACTATGGCTACACCTTC. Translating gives CASSFGQKSNYGYTF. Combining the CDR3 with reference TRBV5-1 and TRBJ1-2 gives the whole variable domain KAGVTQTPRYLIKTRGQQVTLSCSPISGHRSVSWYQQTPGQGLQFLFEYFSETQRNKGNFPGRFSGRQFSNSRSEMNVSTLELGDSALYLCASSFGQKSNYGYTFGSGTRLTVV.

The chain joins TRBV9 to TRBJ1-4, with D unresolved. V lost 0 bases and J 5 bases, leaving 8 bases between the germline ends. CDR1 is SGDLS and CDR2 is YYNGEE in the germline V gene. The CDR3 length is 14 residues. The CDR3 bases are TGTGCCAGCAGCGTAGGCAGGCTGAATGAAAAACTGTTTTTT. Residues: CASSVGRLNEKLFF.

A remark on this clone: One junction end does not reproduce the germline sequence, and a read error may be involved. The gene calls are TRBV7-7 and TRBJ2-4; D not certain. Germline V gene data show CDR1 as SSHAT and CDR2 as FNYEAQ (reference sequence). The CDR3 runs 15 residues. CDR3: CASSFDGLAKNIQYF. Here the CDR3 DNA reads TGTGCTAGCAGCTTTGACGGCTTAGCCAAAAACATTCAGTACTTC. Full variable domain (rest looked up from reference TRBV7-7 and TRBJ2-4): GAGVSQSPRYKVTKRGQDVTLRCDPISSHATLYWYQQALGQGPEFLTYFNYEAQPDKSGLPSDRFSAERPEGSISTLTIQRTEQRDSAMYRCASSFDGLAKNIQYFGAGTRLSVL.

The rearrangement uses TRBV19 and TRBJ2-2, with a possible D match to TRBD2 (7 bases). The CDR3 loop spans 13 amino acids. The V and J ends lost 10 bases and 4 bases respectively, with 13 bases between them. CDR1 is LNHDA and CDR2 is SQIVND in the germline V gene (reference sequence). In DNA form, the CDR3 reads TGTGCCACCAAGAGGGGGGGCACCGGGGAGCTGTTTTTT. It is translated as CATKRGGTGELFF.

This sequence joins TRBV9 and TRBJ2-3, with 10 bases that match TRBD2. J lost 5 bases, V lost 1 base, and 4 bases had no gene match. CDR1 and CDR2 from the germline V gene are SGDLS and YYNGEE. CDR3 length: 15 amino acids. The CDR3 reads CASSVTSGKKDTQYF. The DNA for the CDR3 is TGTGCCAGCAGCGTAACTAGCGGGAAAAAAGATACGCAGTATTTT.

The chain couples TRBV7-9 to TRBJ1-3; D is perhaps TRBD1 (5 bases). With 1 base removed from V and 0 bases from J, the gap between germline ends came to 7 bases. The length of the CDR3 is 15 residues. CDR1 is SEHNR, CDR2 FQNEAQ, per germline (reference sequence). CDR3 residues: CASSLGQFSGNTIYF. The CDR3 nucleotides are TGTGCCAGCAGCTTAGGACAGTTCTCTGGAAACACCATATATTTT.

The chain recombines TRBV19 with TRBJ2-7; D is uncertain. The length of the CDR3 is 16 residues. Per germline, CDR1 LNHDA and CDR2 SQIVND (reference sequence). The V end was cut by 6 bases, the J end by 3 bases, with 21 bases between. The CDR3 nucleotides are TGTGCCAGTAGCGTTCCCCCGGGCCGCCTGGACTACGAGCAGTACTTC. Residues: CASSVPPGRLDYEQYF.

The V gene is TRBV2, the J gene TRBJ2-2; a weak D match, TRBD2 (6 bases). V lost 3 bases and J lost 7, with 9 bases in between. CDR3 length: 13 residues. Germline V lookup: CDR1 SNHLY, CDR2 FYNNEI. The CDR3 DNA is TGTGCCAGCAGTGACCGGGAGCACGGGGAGCTGTTTTTT. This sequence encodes CASSDREHGELFF.

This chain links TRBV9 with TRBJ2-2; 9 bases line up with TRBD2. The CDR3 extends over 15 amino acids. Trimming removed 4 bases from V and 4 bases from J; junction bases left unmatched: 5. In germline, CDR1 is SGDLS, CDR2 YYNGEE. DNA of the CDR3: TGTGCCAGCAGCCCGGGACTAGCAGGCACCGGGGAGCTGTTTTTT. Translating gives CASSPGLAGTGELFF. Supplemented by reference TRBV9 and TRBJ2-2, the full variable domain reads DSGVTQTPKHLITATGQRVTLRCSPRSGDLSVYWYQQSLDQGLQFLIQYYNGEERAKGNILERFSAQQFPDLHSELNLSSLELGDSALYFCASSPGLAGTGELFFGEGSRLTVL.

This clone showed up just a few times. The CDR3, as DNA: TGTGCCAGCAGCCGAACATCAGCCTACGAGCAGTACTTC. Protein sequence: CASSRTSAYEQYF. The chain combines TRBV7-9 with TRBJ2-7; D remains ambiguous. Germline CDR1 SEHNR, CDR2 FQNEAQ (reference sequence). The CDR3 extends over 13 amino acids. V was cut by 5 bases and J by 2 bases, with 10 bases left in between.

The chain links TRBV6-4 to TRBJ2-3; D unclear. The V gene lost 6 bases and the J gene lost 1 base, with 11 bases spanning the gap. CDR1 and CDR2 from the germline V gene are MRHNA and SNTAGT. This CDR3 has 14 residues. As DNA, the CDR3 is TGTGCCAGCAGCACAGAACACGGCACAGATACGCAGTATTTT. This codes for CASSTEHGTDTQYF.